These T cell receptor beta chains were read from a single sample in a study of vaccination and CD4 T cells after COVID-19. TCRdb re-analysed the PCR reads in MiXCR, keeping a single row per CDR3 protein. The sample shows approximately 12,000 distinct CDR3 sequences, 50% of them seen only once. The antigens of these receptors remain unknown. Source material: CD4+ T cells from blood, cultured in vitro. These receptor sequences come from a human donor who had recovered from COVID-19. The CDR3 runs from the conserved cysteine through the conserved F or W. D genes are given only for firm matches. Not all rows give a size; the values are once, few, many and, for expanded clones, a class.

TRBV30	.	TRBD2	TRBJ2-1	CAWSSSLAGGDGEQFF	TGTGCCTGGAGTTCCTCACTAGCGGGGGGAGACGGTGAGCAGTTCTTC
TRBV20-1	few	.	TRBJ2-3	CSASDGSRTDTQYF	TGCAGTGCTAGTGACGGGAGCCGCACAGATACGCAGTATTTT
TRBV27	few	.	TRBJ2-7	CASSPRGGPYEQYF	TGTGCCAGCAGTCCGAGGGGGGGTCCCTACGAGCAGTACTTC
TRBV3-1	.	.	TRBJ2-2	CASRQTGNTGELFF	TGTGCCAGCAGACAGACAGGGAACACCGGGGAGCTGTTTTTT
TRBV20-1	.	TRBD2	TRBJ2-5	CSARASGRAYQETQYF	TGCAGTGCTAGGGCTAGCGGGAGGGCGTACCAAGAGACCCAGTACTTC
TRBV7-2	.	.	TRBJ2-7	CASSSANEQYF	TGTGCCAGCAGCTCAGCTAACGAGCAGTACTTC
TRBV9	once	.	TRBJ2-3	CASSANTYRGDTQYF	TGTGCCAGCAGCGCCAACACTTACCGAGGGGATACGCAGTATTTT
TRBV19	few	TRBD1	TRBJ2-3	CASRQGNTDTQYF	TGTGCCAGTCGACAGGGTAACACAGATACGCAGTATTTT
TRBV7-2	few	.	TRBJ1-2	CASSLRNEGYTF	TGTGCCAGCAGCTTACGAAATGAGGGCTACACCTTC
TRBV27	few	.	TRBJ1-5	CASSRGSRDNQPQHF	TGTGCCAGCAGCCGGGGGTCCCGGGATAATCAGCCCCAGCATTTT
TRBV19	.	.	TRBJ1-5	CASTSRGPGAQHF	TGTGCCAGTACCTCCCGGGGACCAGGGGCCCAGCATTTT
TRBV7-9	.	.	TRBJ1-3	CARPSGRKGNTIYF	TGTGCCAGGCCTTCAGGGAGGAAGGGAAACACCATATATTTT
TRBV6-1	.	TRBD1	TRBJ2-2	CASSPARGLNTGELFF	TGTGCCAGCAGCCCCGCGAGGGGGCTGAACACCGGGGAGCTGTTTTTT
TRBV5-1	once	.	TRBJ2-5	CASSLGQLETQYF	TGCGCCAGCAGCTTGGGACAGTTAGAGACCCAGTACTTC
TRBV6-2/TRBV6-3	.	.	TRBJ1-3	CASSPLGHFSGNTIYF	TGTGCCAGCAGTCCCTTGGGACATTTCTCTGGAAACACCATATATTTT
TRBV5-1	.	.	TRBJ1-6	CASSLVSPYNSPLHF	TGCGCCAGCAGCTTGGTGAGCCCCTATAATTCACCCCTCCACTTT
TRBV18	medium-sized	.	TRBJ2-7	CASSSRGESSYEQYF	TGTGCCAGCTCATCACGCGGCGAGAGCTCCTACGAGCAGTACTTC
TRBV6-1	.	.	TRBJ2-3	CASSRTPWDTQYF	TGTGCCAGCAGCCGAACCCCATGGGATACGCAGTATTTT
TRBV7-9	.	TRBD1	TRBJ2-1	CASSSNTGTVFTHEQFF	TGTGCCAGCAGCTCTAACACCGGGACAGTTTTTACCCATGAGCAGTTCTTC
TRBV11-2	.	TRBD2	TRBJ2-3	CASSPGTRSPRDTQYF	TGTGCCAGCAGCCCCGGGACTAGGTCCCCCCGAGATACGCAGTATTTT
TRBV28	.	TRBD1	TRBJ1-4	CASSPPGQPNEKLFF	TGTGCCAGCAGTCCTCCGGGACAGCCTAATGAAAAACTGTTTTTT
TRBV12-3/TRBV12-4	once	.	TRBJ1-5	CASSIQGGNNQPQHF	TGTGCCAGCAGTATTCAGGGAGGTAACAATCAGCCCCAGCATTTT
TRBV30	few	.	TRBJ1-5	CAWSRTANSNQPQHF	TGTGCCTGGAGTCGGACAGCTAATAGCAATCAGCCCCAGCATTTT
TRBV11-1	.	TRBD2	TRBJ2-1	CASSLTSGRYNEQFF	TGTGCCAGCAGCCTAACTAGCGGGCGTTACAATGAGCAGTTCTTC
TRBV20-1	few	.	TRBJ2-4	CSAGAGRAKNIQYF	TGCAGTGCAGGGGCAGGGAGGGCCAAAAACATTCAGTACTTC
TRBV10-2	.	.	TRBJ1-2	CASGEQLYYGYTF	TGCGCCAGCGGGGAACAGCTCTACTATGGCTACACCTTC
TRBV27	.	TRBD2	TRBJ2-7	CASSLGAGGYGYEQYF	TGTGCCAGCAGTCTCGGTGCGGGAGGGTATGGGTACGAGCAGTACTTC
TRBV6-1	.	.	TRBJ2-1	CASRNPSSSYNEQFF	TGTGCCAGCAGGAACCCTAGCAGCTCTTACAATGAGCAGTTCTTC
TRBV10-1	.	TRBD1	TRBJ1-1	CASQAGGGNTEAFF	TGCGCCAGCCAGGCAGGGGGAGGAAACACTGAAGCTTTCTTT
TRBV19	.	TRBD1	TRBJ1-1	CASSIGQGPSSTEAFF	TGTGCCAGTAGTATCGGACAGGGGCCGAGTAGCACTGAAGCTTTCTTT
TRBV20-1	.	.	TRBJ1-1	CSAREEAGSLEAFF	TGCAGTGCTAGAGAAGAGGCAGGGTCTTTAGAAGCTTTCTTT
TRBV7-9	.	.	TRBJ2-3	CASLRAGTDTQYF	TGTGCCAGCTTAAGGGCAGGCACAGATACGCAGTATTTT
TRBV28	.	.	TRBJ1-2	CASSLGFGPGYTF	TGTGCCAGCAGTTTAGGGTTCGGGCCTGGCTACACCTTC
TRBV20-1	.	TRBD1	TRBJ2-7	CSAGTGFSYEQYF	TGCAGTGCGGGGACAGGCTTCTCCTACGAGCAGTACTTC
TRBV2	few	TRBD2	TRBJ2-1	CASSAGGAGVSEFF	TGTGCCAGCAGTGCGGGCGGAGCGGGAGTATCGGAGTTCTTC
TRBV12-3/TRBV12-4	.	.	TRBJ2-3	CASSFTGISTDTQYF	TGTGCCAGCAGTTTTACGGGGATTAGCACAGATACGCAGTATTTT
TRBV2	.	.	TRBJ2-5	CASSFGWLETQYF	TGTGCCAGCAGCTTCGGGTGGTTAGAGACCCAGTACTTC
TRBV20-1	.	.	TRBJ2-7	CSATDWVLGEQYF	TGCAGTGCCACCGACTGGGTGCTGGGCGAGCAGTACTTC
TRBV6-2/TRBV6-3	.	.	TRBJ1-5	CASGDPGQGYQPQHF	TGTGCCAGCGGGGACCCGGGACAAGGATATCAGCCCCAGCATTTT
TRBV15	.	.	TRBJ2-7	CATSRHHVSGDVYEQYF	TGTGCCACCAGCAGACATCACGTGTCGGGAGACGTTTACGAGCAGTACTTC
TRBV20-1	.	.	TRBJ2-1	CSARSPRTDANEQFF	TGCAGTGCTAGATCCCCCCGGACAGACGCTAATGAGCAGTTCTTC
TRBV28	.	.	TRBJ1-4	CASRTAGTNEKLFF	TGTGCCAGCAGGACAGCGGGAACTAATGAAAAACTGTTTTTT
TRBV6-5	.	TRBD1	TRBJ2-5	CASSSPDRGSETQYF	TGTGCCAGCAGTTCCCCGGACAGGGGGAGCGAGACCCAGTACTTC
TRBV9	.	TRBD1	TRBJ2-3	CASSGGQVTDTQYF	TGTGCCAGCAGCGGGGGACAGGTCACAGATACGCAGTATTTT
TRBV11-2	.	.	TRBJ1-6	CASSLSSSDDSPLHF	TGTGCCAGCAGCTTATCGTCCTCAGACGATTCACCCCTCCACTTT
TRBV6-1	few	TRBD1	TRBJ1-2	CASSRTGVIYGYTF	TGTGCCAGCAGTCGGACAGGGGTCATCTATGGCTACACCTTC
TRBV28	.	.	TRBJ2-3	CASSLQRDTQYF	TGTGCCAGCAGTCTCCAGCGAGATACGCAGTATTTT
TRBV20-1	.	.	TRBJ2-5	CSARDQGRLQETQYF	TGCAGTGCTAGAGACCAGGGCCGACTCCAAGAGACCCAGTACTTC
TRBV6-1	.	TRBD1	TRBJ2-6	CASSGTGTVFSGANVLTF	TGTGCCAGCAGTGGGACCGGGACAGTCTTTTCAGGGGCCAACGTCCTGACTTTC
TRBV7-2	.	.	TRBJ2-1	CASSGSVYNEQFF	TGTGCCAGCAGCGGGAGTGTGTACAATGAGCAGTTCTTC
TRBV30	.	.	TRBJ1-6	CAWSARTAAYSPLHF	TGTGCCTGGAGTGCCCGGACTGCCGCCTATTCACCCCTCCACTTT